This TCR beta chain emerged from a study of neurological immune-mediated disorders (dated by TCRdb to about 2019). At the level of the whole study: Peripheral blood TCR-beta repertoires from patients with HTLV-I-associated myelopathy (HAM/TSP), patients with multiple sclerosis, and healthy controls were compared in the study using UMI-based sequencing. Alongside PBMC samples, the set of more than 80 TCR-beta libraries contained longitudinal samples, technical triplicates, and paired CD4+ and CD8+ T-cell subsets that had been sorted. The cohort was made up of 68 subjects, consisting of around 15 HAM/TSP patients, roughly 35 multiple sclerosis patients and approximately 20 healthy controls.

This clonotype was seen a handful of times. What this receptor recognizes is not known. Base qualities were left out, and no much larger clone turns up one base away. The healthy controls were volunteers from a blood bank in Maryland, USA. Libraries from unsorted PBMCs were made from 2 million PBMCs kept in RNAlater at -80 degrees C until RNA extraction. Peripheral blood was subjected to Ficoll-Hypaque density gradient centrifugation to isolate PBMCs, which were then cryopreserved in liquid nitrogen. cDNA was synthesized by template-switch 5'RACE using a primer with a 10-nucleotide random unique molecular identifier that tagged each TCR transcript. Every sequencing run yielded over 170 million TCR-beta sequences covering 15-18 subjects. The RNeasy kit was used for extraction of total RNA. The KAPA Real-time Library Amplification kit was used to amplify TCR-beta VDJ regions with primers targeting the TCR constant region and the 5'RACE anchor. A first PCR added sample indexes and Illumina adaptors, and a second PCR then raised library yield. After Ampure bead purification, the roughly 650 bp TCR product was size-selected on a 2% E-gel SizeSelection system. Library quality was checked on a Bioanalyzer, concentration was measured with Qubit, and libraries were quantified with the Kapa Library Quantification kit before pooling. Libraries were sequenced paired-end 2 x 150 bp on an Illumina HiSeq 2500. To increase sequence diversity, roughly 24-31% phiX was spiked into each library pool. Regarding the original processing steps: The UMI-based MiGEC pipeline processed quality-filtered reads and removed over 80% of raw TCR sequences during error correction. VDJ genes were aligned to IMGT germline references, and each clonotype was defined by a unique CDR3 amino acid sequence together with V-J genes. Clonal expansion, Shannon diversity, and CDR3 relatedness (CalcPairwiseDistances, ClusterSamples) were evaluated with VDJtools, and phylogenetic trees were built with CLCbio workbench. Expanded clones were defined as having at least 8 unique UMIs, based on coefficient-of-variation modelling across technical triplicates. TCRdb's own reprocessing of the public reads used fastp at Q25 and MiXCR and kept productive beta chains. Rows are unified per CDR3 protein, each entry keeping the most common DNA and genes. The V and J calls come from TCRdb's annotation, not from the publication. The sample table shows 28,000 or so distinct CDR3 sequences, and about 15% are seen once. About 28% of the sample rests with the top ten.

The full study reports these points: No identical CDR3 amino acid sequences were shared among expanded clones across subjects, suggesting private TCR-beta repertoires in all groups. TCR clonal expansion was highest in HAM/TSP patients and lowest in MS patients, with MS patients falling below even healthy controls.

V drops 3 bases and J drops 2 bases, leaving 8 bases in between. In the germline V gene, CDR1 corresponds to KGHSH and CDR2 to LQKENI. Spanning cysteine to phenylalanine, the CDR3 consists of 13 amino acids. Only the CDR3 part of the read is kept: 39 bases, read in frame from the first base. Recombination linked TRBV18 to TRBJ2-7, and TRBD1 may be the D gene, going by 5 matching bases. Specimen: PBMCs. The source is an older man in good health. In nucleotide form, the sequence is TGTGCCAGCTCACCTCAGGGAACCTACGAGCAGTACTTC. Its translation reads: CASSPQGTYEQYF.